These 7 T cell receptor beta chains were all obtained from the same sample, sequenced in a study of control samples from healthy donors and cancer patients. The protocol was immunoSEQ multiplex PCR, while the TCRdb copy is restricted to in-frame clones and leaves out a portion. The sample consists of around 150,000 clones, about 95% of them appearing once. Sequences were obtained from PBMCs. Receptor source: a man aged 60 to 75 with colorectal cancer.

The J gene is TRBJ2-2, the V gene TRBV5-6; D is ambiguous. The germline V gene has CDR1 SGHDT and CDR2 YYEEEE. Trimming left V 3 bases short and J 3 bases short, with 3 bases between. The CDR3 loop spans 12 amino acids. The CDR3 nucleotides read TGTGCCAGCAGCTCGGACACCGGGGAGCTGTTTTTT. This translates into CASSSDTGELFF.

The V and J genes are TRBV6-5 and TRBJ1-1, with D unresolved. V was shortened by 5 bases and J by 0 bases, with 10 bases between the two germline ends. From germline, CDR1 is MNHEY and CDR2 SVGAGI. CDR3 length equals 14 residues. CDR3 coding DNA: TGTGCCAGCAGTAGCCTAGGGATGAACACTGAAGCTTTCTTT. Translation gives CASSSLGMNTEAFF.

This sequence joins TRBV5-4 and TRBJ1-2; the match to TRBD1 covers 10 bases. This CDR3 is 15 amino acids long. V lost 3 bases to trimming and J lost 7 bases; unmatched junction nucleotides: 9. From germline, CDR1 is SGHNT and CDR2 YYREEE (reference sequence). Written as DNA, the CDR3 is TGTGCCAGCAGCTGGGGACAGGGGCGGGGGGTTGGCTACACCTTC. Protein sequence: CASSWGQGRGVGYTF.

The chain employs TRBV5-1 and TRBJ1-1; TRBD1 is a possible D gene (5 bases). Germline lookup yields CDR1 SGHRS and CDR2 YFSETQ. The length of the CDR3 is 13 residues. V lost 2 bases and J lost 1, with 6 bases in between. The CDR3 sequence is CASSFTGNTEAFF. CDR3 DNA: TGCGCCAGCAGCTTTACAGGGAACACTGAAGCTTTCTTT. Using reference TRBV5-1 and TRBJ1-1 for the parts outside the CDR3, the full variable domain is KAGVTQTPRYLIKTRGQQVTLSCSPISGHRSVSWYQQTPGQGLQFLFEYFSETQRNKGNFPGRFSGRQFSNSRSEMNVSTLELGDSALYLCASSFTGNTEAFFGQGTRLTVV.

V and J are TRBV12-3 or TRBV12-4 and TRBJ2-7; D gene uncertain. The CDR3 consists of 12 residues. Trimming removed 4 bases at V and 4 bases at J, with 8 bases between. Here the CDR3 reads CASSSRYYEQYF. Here the CDR3 DNA reads TGTGCCAGCAGTTCTCGGTATTACGAGCAGTACTTC.

V gene TRBV5-6 combines with J gene TRBJ1-1, with 7 bases identical to TRBD1. The CDR3 has 14 amino acids. Trimming took 6 bases from V and 1 from J; bases not matched to a gene: 6. From germline, CDR1 is SGHDT and CDR2 YYEEEE. CDR3 amino acids: CASTSGTANTEAFF. The CDR3, as DNA: TGTGCCAGCACCTCCGGGACAGCGAACACTGAAGCTTTCTTT.

This chain uses TRBV5-4 with TRBJ2-7; a weak D match, TRBD1 (5 bases). Trimming cost V 4 bases and J 0 bases, with 11 bases left between them. Germline V lookup: CDR1 SGHNT, CDR2 YYREEE (reference sequence). The CDR3 totals 14 residues. The CDR3 DNA reads as TGTGCCAGCAGCCCACAGGATTCCTCCTACGAGCAGTACTTC. Protein: CASSPQDSSYEQYF.